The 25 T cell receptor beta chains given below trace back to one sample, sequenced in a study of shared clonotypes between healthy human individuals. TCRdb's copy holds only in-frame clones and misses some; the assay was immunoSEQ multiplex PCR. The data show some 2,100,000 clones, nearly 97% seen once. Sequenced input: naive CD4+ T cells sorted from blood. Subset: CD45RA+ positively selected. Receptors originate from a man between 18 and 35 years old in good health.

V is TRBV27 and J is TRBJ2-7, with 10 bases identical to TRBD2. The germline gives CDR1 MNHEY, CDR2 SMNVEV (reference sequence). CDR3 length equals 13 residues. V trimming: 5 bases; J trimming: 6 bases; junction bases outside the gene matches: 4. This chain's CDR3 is CASSPRTSGEQYF. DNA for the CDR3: TGTGCCAGCAGTCCAAGGACTAGCGGCGAGCAGTACTTC.

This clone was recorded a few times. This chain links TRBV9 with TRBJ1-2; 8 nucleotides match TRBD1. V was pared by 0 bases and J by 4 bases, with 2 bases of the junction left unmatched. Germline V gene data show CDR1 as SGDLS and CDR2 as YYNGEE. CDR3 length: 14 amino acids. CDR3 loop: CASSVDTGGYGYTF. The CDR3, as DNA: TGTGCCAGCAGCGTAGATACAGGGGGCTATGGCTACACCTTC.

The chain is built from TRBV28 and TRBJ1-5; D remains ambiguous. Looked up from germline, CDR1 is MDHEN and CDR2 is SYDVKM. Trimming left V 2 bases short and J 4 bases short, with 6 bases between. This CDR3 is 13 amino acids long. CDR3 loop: CASSLTANQPQHF. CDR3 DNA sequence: TGTGCCAGCAGTTTAACGGCTAATCAGCCCCAGCATTTT.

The CDR3 sequence is CASSGLGDNQPQHF. The CDR3 region has the DNA TGTGCCAGTAGTGGACTAGGGGACAATCAGCCCCAGCATTTT. This rearrangement joins TRBV19 to TRBJ1-5, with a possible D match to TRBD1 (5 bases). Trimming removed 5 bases at V and 3 bases at J, with 11 bases between. This CDR3 region has 14 residues. In germline, CDR1 is LNHDA, CDR2 SQIVND (reference sequence).

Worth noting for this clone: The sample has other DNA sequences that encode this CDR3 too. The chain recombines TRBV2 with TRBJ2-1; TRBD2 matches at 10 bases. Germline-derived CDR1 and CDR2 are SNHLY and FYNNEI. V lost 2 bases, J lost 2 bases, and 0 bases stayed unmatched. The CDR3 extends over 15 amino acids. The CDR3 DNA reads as TGTGCCAGCAGTGAACTAGCGGGGGCCTACAATGAGCAGTTCTTC. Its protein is CASSELAGAYNEQFF.

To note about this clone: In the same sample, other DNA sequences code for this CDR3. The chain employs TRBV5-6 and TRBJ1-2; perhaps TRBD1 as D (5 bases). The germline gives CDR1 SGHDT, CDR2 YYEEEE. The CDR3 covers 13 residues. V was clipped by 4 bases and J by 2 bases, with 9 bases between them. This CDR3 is CASSPRVNYGYTF. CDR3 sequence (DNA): TGTGCCAGCAGCCCCAGGGTAAACTATGGCTACACCTTC.

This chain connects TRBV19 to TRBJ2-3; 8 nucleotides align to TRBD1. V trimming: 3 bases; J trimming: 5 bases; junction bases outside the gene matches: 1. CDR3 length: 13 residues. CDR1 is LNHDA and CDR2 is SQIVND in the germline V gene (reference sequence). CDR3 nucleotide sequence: TGTGCCAGTAGTATGGGGACAGGAGATACGCAGTATTTT. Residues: CASSMGTGDTQYF.

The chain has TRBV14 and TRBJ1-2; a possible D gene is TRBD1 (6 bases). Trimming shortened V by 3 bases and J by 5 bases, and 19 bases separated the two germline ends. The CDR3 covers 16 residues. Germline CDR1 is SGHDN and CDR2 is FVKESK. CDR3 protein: CASSQTSGGQRYGYTF. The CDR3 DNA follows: TGTGCCAGCAGCCAGACCTCCGGAGGACAGAGATATGGCTACACCTTC.

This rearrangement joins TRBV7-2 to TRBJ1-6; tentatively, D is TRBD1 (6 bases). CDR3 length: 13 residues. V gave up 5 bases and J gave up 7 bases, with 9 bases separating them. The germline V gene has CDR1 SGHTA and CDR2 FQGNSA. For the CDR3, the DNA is TGTGCCAGCAGCCTGGACAGAAATTCACCCCTCCACTTT. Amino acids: CASSLDRNSPLHF.

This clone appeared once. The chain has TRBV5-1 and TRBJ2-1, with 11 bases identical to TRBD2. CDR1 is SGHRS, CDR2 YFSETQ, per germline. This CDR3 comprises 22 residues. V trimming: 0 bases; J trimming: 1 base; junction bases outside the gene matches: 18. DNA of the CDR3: TGCGCCAGCAGCTTGGCCCGGCGGGTGGTAGCGGGGGGGCGGTTGTCCTACAATGAGCAGTTCTTC. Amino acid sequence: CASSLARRVVAGGRLSYNEQFF.

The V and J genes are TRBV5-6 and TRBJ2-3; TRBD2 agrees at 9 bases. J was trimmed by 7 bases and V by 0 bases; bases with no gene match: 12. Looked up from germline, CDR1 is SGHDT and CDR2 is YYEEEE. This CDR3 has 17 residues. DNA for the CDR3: TGTGCCAGCAGCTTGGAGGCGGGGGGGCCTACGGTGTATACGCAGTATTTT. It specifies CASSLEAGGPTVYTQYF.

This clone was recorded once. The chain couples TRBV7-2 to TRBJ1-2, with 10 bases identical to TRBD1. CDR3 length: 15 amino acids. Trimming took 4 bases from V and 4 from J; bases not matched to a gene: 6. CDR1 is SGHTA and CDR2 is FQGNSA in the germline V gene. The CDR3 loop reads CASSSDRGSGYGYTF. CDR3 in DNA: TGTGCCAGCAGCTCGGACAGGGGGTCCGGCTATGGCTACACCTTC.

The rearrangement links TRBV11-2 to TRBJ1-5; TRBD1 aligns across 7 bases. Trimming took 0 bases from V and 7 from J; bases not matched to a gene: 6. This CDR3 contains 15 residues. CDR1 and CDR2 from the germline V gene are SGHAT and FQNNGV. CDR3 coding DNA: TGTGCCAGCAGCTTAGACCCAGGGGGAAGGCAGCCCCAGCATTTT. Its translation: CASSLDPGGRQPQHF.

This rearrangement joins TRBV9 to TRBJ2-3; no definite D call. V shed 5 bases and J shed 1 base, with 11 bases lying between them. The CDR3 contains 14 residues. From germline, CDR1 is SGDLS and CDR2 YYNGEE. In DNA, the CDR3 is TGTGCCAGCAGTGAAGCAAGGGGCACAGATACGCAGTATTTT. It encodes CASSEARGTDTQYF.

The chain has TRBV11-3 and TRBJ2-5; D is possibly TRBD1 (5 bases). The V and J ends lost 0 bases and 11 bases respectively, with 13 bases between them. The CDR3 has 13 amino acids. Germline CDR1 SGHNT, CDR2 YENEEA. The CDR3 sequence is CASSLDSRGAQYF. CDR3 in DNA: TGTGCCAGCAGCTTAGATTCCCGTGGGGCGCAGTACTTC.

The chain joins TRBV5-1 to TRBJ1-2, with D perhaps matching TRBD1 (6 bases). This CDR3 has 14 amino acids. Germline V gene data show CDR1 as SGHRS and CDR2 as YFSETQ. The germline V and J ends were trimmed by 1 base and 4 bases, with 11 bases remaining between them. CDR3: CASSLRPDSYGYTF. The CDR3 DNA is TGCGCCAGCAGCTTGCGCCCGGACAGCTATGGCTACACCTTC.

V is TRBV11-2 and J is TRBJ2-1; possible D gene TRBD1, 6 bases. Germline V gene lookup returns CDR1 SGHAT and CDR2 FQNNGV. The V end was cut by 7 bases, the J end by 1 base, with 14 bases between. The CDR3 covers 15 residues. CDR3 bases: TGTGCCAGCACCCCCGGGACACCTTCCTACAATGAGCAGTTCTTC. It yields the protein CASTPGTPSYNEQFF.

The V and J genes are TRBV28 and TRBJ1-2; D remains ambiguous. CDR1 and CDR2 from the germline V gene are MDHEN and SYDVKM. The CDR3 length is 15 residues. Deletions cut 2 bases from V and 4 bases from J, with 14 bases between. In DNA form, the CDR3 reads TGTGCCAGCAGTTTAGGTCCAACGGCACGCTATGGCTACACCTTC. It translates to CASSLGPTARYGYTF.

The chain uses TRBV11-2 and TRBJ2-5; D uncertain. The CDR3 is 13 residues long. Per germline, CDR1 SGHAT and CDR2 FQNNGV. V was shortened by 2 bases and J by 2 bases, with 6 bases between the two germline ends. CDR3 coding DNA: TGTGCCAGCAGCTTATCACAGCAAGAGACCCAGTACTTC. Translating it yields CASSLSQQETQYF. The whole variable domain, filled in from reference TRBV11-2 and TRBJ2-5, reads EAGVAQSPRYKIIEKRQSVAFWCNPISGHATLYWYQQILGQGPKLLIQFQNNGVVDDSQLPKDRFSAERLKGVDSTLKIQPAKLEDSAVYLCASSLSQQETQYFGPGTRLLVL.

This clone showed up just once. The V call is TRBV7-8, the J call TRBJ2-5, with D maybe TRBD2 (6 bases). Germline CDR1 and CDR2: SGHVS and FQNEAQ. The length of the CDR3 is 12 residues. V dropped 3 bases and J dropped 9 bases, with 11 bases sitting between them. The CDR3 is CASSFGGRSQYF. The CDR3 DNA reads TGTGCCAGCAGCTTTGGGGGGAGATCCCAGTACTTC.

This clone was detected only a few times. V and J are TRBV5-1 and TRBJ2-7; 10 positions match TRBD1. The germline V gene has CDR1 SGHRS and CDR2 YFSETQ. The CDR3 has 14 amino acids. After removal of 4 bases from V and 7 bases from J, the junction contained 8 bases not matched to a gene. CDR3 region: CASSQTGGPGEQYF. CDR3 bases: TGCGCCAGCAGCCAGACAGGGGGCCCTGGGGAGCAGTACTTC.

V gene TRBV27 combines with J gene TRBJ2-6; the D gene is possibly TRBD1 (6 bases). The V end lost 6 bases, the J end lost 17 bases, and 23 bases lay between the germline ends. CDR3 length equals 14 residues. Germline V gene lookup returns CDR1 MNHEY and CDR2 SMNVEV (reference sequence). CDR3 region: CASRPAGEGGQVTF. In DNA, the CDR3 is TGTGCCAGCAGGCCGGCAGGGGAAGGAGGCCAGGTGACTTTC.

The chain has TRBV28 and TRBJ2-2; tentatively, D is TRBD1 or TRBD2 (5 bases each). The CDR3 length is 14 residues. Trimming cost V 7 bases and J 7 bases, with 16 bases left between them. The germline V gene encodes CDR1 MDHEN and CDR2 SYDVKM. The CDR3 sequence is CASKPGPRGGELFF. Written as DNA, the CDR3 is TGTGCCAGCAAGCCGGGGCCAAGGGGCGGGGAGCTGTTTTTT.

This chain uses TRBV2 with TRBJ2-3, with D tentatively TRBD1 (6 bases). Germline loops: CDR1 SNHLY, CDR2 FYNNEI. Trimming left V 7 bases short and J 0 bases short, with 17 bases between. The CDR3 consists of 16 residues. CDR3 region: CASTRMVGTSTDTQYF. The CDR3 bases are TGTGCCAGCACCAGAATGGTGGGGACAAGCACAGATACGCAGTATTTT.

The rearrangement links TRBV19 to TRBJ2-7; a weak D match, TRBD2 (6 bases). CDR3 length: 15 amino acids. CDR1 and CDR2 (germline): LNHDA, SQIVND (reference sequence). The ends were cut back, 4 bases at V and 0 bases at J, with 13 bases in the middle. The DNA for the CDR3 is TGTGCCAGTAGTACCGTTAGCGGAAGCTCCTACGAGCAGTACTTC. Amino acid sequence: CASSTVSGSSYEQYF.